A selection of T cell receptor beta chains follows, all from one sample in a study of CD8 T cells in ankylosing spondylitis. TCRdb passed the 5' RACE reads through MiXCR, listing each CDR3 protein once. In the table there are about 480,000 distinct CDR3 sequences, roughly 18% of which are singletons. Sequencing was performed on blood, either unsorted or a sorted T cell fraction (not recorded which). These receptor sequences come from a male donor with ankylosing spondylitis. Each CDR3 is given with its conserved first and last residue. The order of the fields is J gene, D gene, V gene, clone size, CDR3 protein, CDR3 DNA. A D gene is named only where the DNA matches it firmly. Clone size is stated in some rows and not others, as once, few, many or a class when expanded.

TRBJ2-1 | - | TRBV12-3/TRBV12-4 | - | CASNTRGALQRNEQFF | TGTGCCAGCAACACTAGGGGGGCCCTCCAAAGGAATGAGCAGTTCTTC
TRBJ1-5 | - | TRBV5-1 | - | CASSLEGPSQPQHF | TGCGCCAGCAGCTTGGAAGGTCCCAGTCAGCCCCAGCATTTT
TRBJ2-7 | - | TRBV11-3 | - | CASSQEGPRGYEQYF | TGTGCCAGCAGCCAAGAGGGGCCTCGGGGATACGAGCAGTACTTC
TRBJ1-2 | - | TRBV3-1 | few | CASSQGTVSGYTF | TGTGCCAGCAGCCAAGGGACAGTAAGTGGCTACACCTTC
TRBJ1-5 | - | TRBV7-2 | once | CASSLTERVPQHF | TGTGCCAGCAGCCTTACGGAAAGAGTGCCCCAGCATTTT
TRBJ2-4 | - | TRBV28 | few | CASSFSGPKDIQYF | TGTGCCAGCAGTTTTTCCGGACCAAAAGACATTCAGTACTTC
TRBJ1-4 | - | TRBV7-9 | - | CASSLDGLGNEKLFF | TGTGCCAGCAGCTTAGATGGATTGGGTAATGAAAAACTGTTTTTT
TRBJ2-6 | TRBD2 | TRBV27 | few | CASSFGGGASGANVLTF | TGTGCCAGCAGTTTTGGCGGGGGGGCCTCTGGGGCCAACGTCCTGACTTTC
TRBJ2-1 | TRBD2 | TRBV18 | - | CASSPPFGGFSYNEQFF | TGTGCCAGCTCACCACCTTTCGGGGGGTTCTCCTACAATGAGCAGTTCTTC
TRBJ1-2 | - | TRBV12-3/TRBV12-4 | - | CASSSRAVAKGYTF | TGTGCCAGCAGTTCACGGGCCGTCGCGAAGGGCTACACCTTC
TRBJ2-1 | TRBD1 | TRBV7-2 | - | CASSLEPTGGNEQFF | TGTGCCAGCAGCTTAGAGCCGACAGGGGGCAATGAGCAGTTCTTC